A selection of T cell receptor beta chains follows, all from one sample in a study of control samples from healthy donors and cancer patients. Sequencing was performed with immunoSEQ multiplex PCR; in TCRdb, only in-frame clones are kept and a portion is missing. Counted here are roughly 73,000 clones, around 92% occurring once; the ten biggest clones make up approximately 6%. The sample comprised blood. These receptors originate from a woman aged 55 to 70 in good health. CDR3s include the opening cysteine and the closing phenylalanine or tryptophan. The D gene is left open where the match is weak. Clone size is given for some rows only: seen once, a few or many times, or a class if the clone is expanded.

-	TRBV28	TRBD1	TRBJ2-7	TGTGCCAGCAGCTCCGGGACAGGGGACCCCTACGAGCAGTACTTC	CASSSGTGDPYEQYF
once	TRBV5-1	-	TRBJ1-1	TGCGCCAGCAGCTGGTCAGACGCCACTGAAGCTTTCTTT	CASSWSDATEAFF
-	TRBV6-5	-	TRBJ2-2	TGTGCCAGCAGTTATCGTCCACGGGCTAGGGCCGGGGAGCTGTTTTTT	CASSYRPRARAGELFF
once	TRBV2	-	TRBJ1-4	TGTGCCAGCAGCCCCGGAGTGGGGGGGAGAGAAAAACTGTTTTTT	CASSPGVGGREKLFF
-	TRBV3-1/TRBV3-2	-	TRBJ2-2	TGTGCCAGCAGCCCCCTACAACCGGGTGCCGGGGAGCTGTTTTTT	CASSPLQPGAGELFF
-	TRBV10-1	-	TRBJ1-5	TGCGCCAGCAGTAGGGACAATTATCAGCCCCAGCATTTT	CASSRDNYQPQHF
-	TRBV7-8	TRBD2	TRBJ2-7	TGTGCCAGCAGCTTAGCGAACTTTGCGGGAGGACTCTACGAGCAGTACTTC	CASSLANFAGGLYEQYF
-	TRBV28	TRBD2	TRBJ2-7	TGTGCCAGCAGCACCGGGACTAGCGGGATCGAGCAGTACTTC	CASSTGTSGIEQYF
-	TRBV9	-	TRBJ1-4	TGTGCCAGCAGCGTGGAACCGGGACACCGAAATGAAAAACTGTTTTTT	CASSVEPGHRNEKLFF
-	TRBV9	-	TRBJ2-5	TGTGCCAGCAGCGTAGATACAGAAGAGACCCAGTACTTC	CASSVDTEETQYF
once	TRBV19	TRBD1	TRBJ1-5	TGTGCCAGTAGTATAGCGCAGGGGGCGAGGAGTCAGCCCCAGCATTTT	CASSIAQGARSQPQHF
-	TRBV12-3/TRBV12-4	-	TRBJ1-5	TGTGCCAGCAGTTTAGGTCAGAATCAGCCCCAGCATTTT	CASSLGQNQPQHF
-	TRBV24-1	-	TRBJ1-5	TGTGCCACCAGTGGAGGACAGTCCAATCAGCCCCAGCATTTT	CATSGGQSNQPQHF
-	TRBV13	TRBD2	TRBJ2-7	TGTGCCAGCAGCCCGAGACTAGCGCCGAAAGAGCAGTACTTC	CASSPRLAPKEQYF
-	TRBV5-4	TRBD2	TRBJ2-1	TGTGCCAGCAGCTCCGGGACTAGAATCAATGAGCAGTTCTTC	CASSSGTRINEQFF
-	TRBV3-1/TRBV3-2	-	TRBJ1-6	TGTGCCAGCAGCCAATCACGAGATTCACCCCTCCACTTT	CASSQSRDSPLHF
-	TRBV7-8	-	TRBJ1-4	TGTGCCAGCAGCATACGGACCGCCGGCGGTAAACTGTTTTTT	CASSIRTAGGKLFF
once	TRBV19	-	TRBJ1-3	TGTGCCAGTAGTATAGGAGGCACCTCTGGAAACACCATATATTTT	CASSIGGTSGNTIYF
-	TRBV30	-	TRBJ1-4	TGTGCCTGGAGTGGGGGGAACGATGAAAAACTGTTTTTT	CAWSGGNDEKLFF
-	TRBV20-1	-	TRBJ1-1	TGCAGTGCTAGTGAGTCGGCAGGGGCGAACACTGAAGCTTTCTTT	CSASESAGANTEAFF
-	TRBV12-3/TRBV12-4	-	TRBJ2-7	TGTGCCAGCAGACTGAGGGTAGACGAGCAGTACTTC	CASRLRVDEQYF
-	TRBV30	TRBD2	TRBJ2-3	TGTGCCTGGAGGAGCGGGAGTACAGATACGCAGTATTTT	CAWRSGSTDTQYF
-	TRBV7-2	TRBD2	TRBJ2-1	TGTGCCAGCAGCTGGGGACTAGCGAATGAGCAGTTCTTC	CASSWGLANEQFF
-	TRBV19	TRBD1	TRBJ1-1	TGTGCCAGTGGGACAGGGGCCTTGAGAACTGAAGCTTTCTTT	CASGTGALRTEAFF
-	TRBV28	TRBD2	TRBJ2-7	TGTGCCAGCAGTCTCCCGCGGGCTAGCGGGAGTATTTACGAGCAGTACTTC	CASSLPRASGSIYEQYF
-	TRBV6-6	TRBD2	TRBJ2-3	TGTGCCAGCAGTTCGACTAGCGGGGCCTCCACAGATACGCAGTATTTT	CASSSTSGASTDTQYF